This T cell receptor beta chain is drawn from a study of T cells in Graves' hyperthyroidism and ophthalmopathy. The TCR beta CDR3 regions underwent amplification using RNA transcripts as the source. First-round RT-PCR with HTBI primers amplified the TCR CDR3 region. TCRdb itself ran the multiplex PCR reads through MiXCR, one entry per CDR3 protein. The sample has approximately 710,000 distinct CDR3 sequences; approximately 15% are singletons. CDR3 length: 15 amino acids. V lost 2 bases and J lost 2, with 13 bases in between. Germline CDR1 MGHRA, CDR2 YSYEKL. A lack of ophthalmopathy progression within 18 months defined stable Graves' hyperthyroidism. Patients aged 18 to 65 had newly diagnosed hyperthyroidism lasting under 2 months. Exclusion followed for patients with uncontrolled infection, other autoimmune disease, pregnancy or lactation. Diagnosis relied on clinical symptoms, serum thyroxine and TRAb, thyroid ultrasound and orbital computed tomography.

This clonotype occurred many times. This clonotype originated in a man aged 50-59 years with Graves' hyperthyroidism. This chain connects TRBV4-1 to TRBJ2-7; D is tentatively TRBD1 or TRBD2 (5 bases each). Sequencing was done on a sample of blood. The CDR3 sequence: CASSQTPGQAYEQYF. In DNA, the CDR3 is TGCGCCAGCAGCCAAACCCCGGGGCAGGCCTACGAGCAGTACTTC.